This T cell receptor (beta chain) was found in a study of blood T cell repertoires in COVID-19. The CDR3 is made up of 11 amino acids. Between the trimmed V and J ends, which lost 5 bases and 8 bases, there was a span of 9 bases. Repertoires were generated with immunoSEQ multiplex PCR, while TCRdb's copy carries only in-frame clones and drops some. The table includes about 53,000 clones, approximately 80% detected once. Sequenced material: peripheral blood. The chain has TRBV12-3 or TRBV12-4 and TRBJ1-2, with D hard to call. This receptor was obtained from a woman in her sixties with acute or convalescent COVID-19. Written as DNA, the CDR3 is TGTGCCAGCAGTACCAAGGAGGGCTACACCTTC. This codes for CASSTKEGYTF.